This TCR beta chain was recorded in a study of cytomegalovirus exposure and HLA in healthy donors (TCRdb year 2017). For the wider study: In an earlier analysis of fewer than 750 of the donors, 276 Gb of sequence data and just under 120 million unique TCR beta sequences from approximately 180 million T cells were reported. A later analysis re-analyzed previously published TCR beta repertoires from 600 to 850 donors and added high-resolution HLA genotyping to study TCR occurrence patterns. High-throughput TCR immunosequencing, statistical association of individual TCRs with disease status, and machine learning were combined to predict cytomegalovirus infection status. Besides the first cohort of 666 subjects, a separate validation cohort made up of 95 to 150 different subjects was used. An earlier analysis of around 540 of the donors applied high-throughput TCR beta sequencing to assess whether each TCR beta V gene segment acted as functional or pseudogenic. Of the approximately 400 genotyped donors, 65% to 90% were placed in the genetic ancestry cluster associated with self-reported Caucasian donors. A later genetic analysis took genome-wide SNP genotypes for about 65% of the roughly 670 donors and used that subset as a discovery cohort. Approximately 310 gigabases of sequencing data and 78 million or so unique TCR sequences were included in an early release covering under 650 HLA-typed donors. Among around 400 genotyped donors of the cohort, an average of approximately 220,000 unique TCR beta nucleotide sequences was sequenced per donor, of which about 19% were non-productive. Every repertoire in the discovery cohort had been generated on one and the same sequencing platform. The T cell repertoires of 700 or so subjects were profiled by immunosequencing and related to cytomegalovirus serostatus. Roughly 5 DR-DQ haplotypes were handled as single units for association and clustering because linkage in the cohort was strong. The study aimed to test whether signatures of past pathogen exposure could be identified by cataloging public T cell receptors. HLA typing included class I and class II loci at four-digit resolution. Typing coverage differed by locus: A, B, C, DRB1 and DQB1 were typed in about 620-640 donors, DQA1 in about 560, DPA1 in nearly 610, and DPB1 in just under 480. The later analysis used no new phenotypic data to find candidate immune exposures, relying instead on TCR beta sequences and their occurrence across donors. Donor age, sex, ethnicity and CMV serostatus were collected together with the repertoire data. The investigation overall reported the following: It was suggested by the authors that the approach could potentially be generalized to other disease states and immunological phenotypes. Linkage disequilibrium might explain the correlated functional status among segregating V segments, but an unknown experimental factor could not be ruled out. In a later genetic analysis, a missense DCLRE1C variant was associated with V-gene and J-gene trimming of TCR beta chains, and the association was replicated in an independent cohort. Sequencing depth was assumed to be roughly uniform across donors in the presence/absence analyses, though that assumption may not hold. Because the 87-base-pair reads could not distinguish some IMGT-functional V segments, including TRBV6-2 and TRBV6-3, those segments were excluded. In a later genetic analysis, fewer N-insertions in productive TCRs were reported among donors in an Asian-associated ancestry cluster than the roughly 700-donor mean. In an earlier analysis of roughly 500 of the donors, most TCR beta V segments appeared in productive rearrangements about 87% or about 30% of the time, broadly matching IMGT annotations. Immune exposure information for the cohort was limited to CMV serostatus. The study listed 164 TCR beta chains as associated with cytomegalovirus. According to a later analysis, TCR association rates differed among HLA loci, with DRB1 alleles showing the most associated TCRs and HLA-C alleles showing the fewest. Most TCR sequences were observed very rarely across donors, whereas some public TCRs were present in many individuals. A group of highly shared sequence variants was considered likely to be a technical artifact of the sequencing pipeline. A later analysis reported that several top co-occurrence clusters appeared linked to parvovirus B19, influenza, CMV and Epstein-Barr virus. A later analysis associated about 17,000 TCR beta sequences with specific HLA alleles at a false discovery rate of 0.05. Around 16 rarely observed V segments, including chromosome 9 orphons, were excluded from the earlier analysis of about 600 of the donors because counts were too low. Cytomegalovirus status was reported to be diagnosed by the classifier with high specificity and sensitivity in both the original and validation cohorts. In vitro tests confirmed that a few of the cytomegalovirus-associated TCR beta chains recognize cytomegalovirus antigens. A further reported finding was that TCR beta sequences accurately predicted the HLA-A and HLA-B alleles for most subjects in the first cohort. The cohort was sequenced for TCR beta chains only, and without alpha or paired-chain data the features that could be detected were limited. In a later analysis, HLA-associated TCR beta chains showed more clonal expansion and lower generation probabilities than non-associated chains that were equally common. When HLA alleles, especially DR and DQ, strongly co-occurred, TCR associations were difficult to assign to individual alleles. According to a later analysis, most CMV-associated TCR beta chains appeared to be HLA-restricted, and the HLA associations seemed to be driven largely by CMV exposure. Because HLA typing was missing for some donors at each locus, association tests included only the typed subset.

Receptor amplification or capture employed the immunoSEQ multiplex PCR assay. The multiplex PCR relied on a mix of 60 forward primers for TCR Vbeta segments and 13 reverse primers for TCR Jbeta segments. The CDR3 region of rearranged TCR beta genes was amplified from genomic DNA by a multiplex PCR assay. The amplified TCR beta libraries were sequenced on the Illumina HiSeq System as 87-base-pair reads. The authors' pipeline ran thus. Across the roughly 700 repertoires, a later analysis counted roughly 77 million unique TCR beta chains, roughly 11 million of which were shared by at least two donors. Raw reads were error-corrected and collapsed into unique sequences by a nearest-neighbor algorithm in which closely related sequences were merged to remove PCR and sequencing errors. To assign V, D and J gene segments, CDR3 sequences were aligned to IMGT reference sequences. For a sequence to be retained, a match of at least six nucleotides was required to both a V gene segment and a J gene segment. A rearrangement was called productive if the CDR3 had no stop codons and remained in frame with V and J, and every other rearrangement was called non-productive. CDR3 was defined according to IMGT convention as the region running from the second conserved V-encoded cysteine to the conserved J-encoded phenylalanine. The earlier analysis of about 610 of the donors excluded sequences that lacked an unambiguous match to a single V gene segment. An earlier analysis of 587 of the donors called V segments functional above 56.7% productive rearrangements and segregating when the between-donor standard deviation exceeded 5%. A statistical classification framework was built to diagnose cytomegalovirus status from the catalog of TCR beta chain sequences. V and J gene assignment, in a later analysis, came from comparing TCR nucleotide sequences with IMGT/GENE-DB human TR gene sequences. In a later analysis, CDR3 sequences and most-parsimonious VDJ recombination scenarios were assigned using the TCRdist pipeline. In a later analysis, each TCR beta chain was defined by its CDR3 amino acid sequence together with its V-gene family, and reads lacking a unique V-gene family were excluded. To address suspected cross-contamination and a sequencing artifact, a later analysis removed 592 highly shared, low-generation-probability nucleotide sequences. For each public chain, a later analysis derived a clonal expansion index from normalized ranks of inferred template counts within each repertoire. In a later analysis, generation probabilities were computed with a VDJ recombination model fitted to out-of-frame rearrangements, and the resulting probabilities were checked against IGoR. A later analysis scored TCR-TCR, TCR-HLA and TCR-CMV co-occurrence with hypergeometric tests, applying a repertoire-size bias correction to TCR pairs. A later analysis estimated false discovery rates by permuting HLA or CMV assignments 20 times. In a later analysis, co-occurring TCRs were grouped with DBSCAN, and TCRdist sequence similarity was added when clustering was performed within HLA-allele-positive subsets. Co-occurrence clustering excluded repertoires with fewer than 30,000 or more than 120,000 public chains, plus five with anomalous nucleotide sharing. Not all clones reach the TCRdb copy of this immuneACCESS table, which keeps in-frame sequences only. Checked studies attribute under half of the gap to unresolved V genes and leave the rest unexplained. V, J and clone size are those of that table, while D and trimming were read from the DNA. This sample has approximately 150,000 clones in its table, and 80% of those were observed once. 8.5% to 10% of the sample rests with the top ten.

V is pared back by 3 bases and J by 3 bases, with 3 bases lying between the germline termini. Taken from the germline V gene, the CDR1 and CDR2 loops are SQVTM and ANQGSEA. The CDR3 goes from the cysteine to the phenylalanine over 11 residues. This entry keeps only the CDR3 DNA: 33 bases, framed from base 1. Worth noting for this clone: Its antigen has not been determined. No base-level quality is on record; no much larger clone is a single base apart.

The cohort was made up of approximately 670 healthy bone marrow donors. At the time of sampling, every cohort member was nominally healthy, though immune exposures that went unrecorded were likely present. The donor tested CMV seropositive, placing the donor among the roughly 300 seropositive members of the cohort. Every donor gave a peripheral blood sample, and the peripheral blood mononuclear cells from that sample were used for TCR beta sequencing. The Qiagen DNeasy Blood Extraction Kit was used to extract genomic DNA from the blood cell samples. What was sequenced was PBMCs. The chain joins TRBV29-1 to TRBJ2-1, with the D gene not confidently named. The sequence was collected from a man between 18 and 35 years old in good health and CMV-seropositive. For the CDR3, the sequence is CSVDLYNEQFF. The DNA is TGCAGCGTTGATCTCTACAATGAGCAGTTCTTC.